What follows are 27 T cell receptor beta chains derived from one specimen sequenced in a study of response to subunit inactivated influenza vaccine. A single record per CDR3 protein comes from TCRdb applying MiXCR to the RT-PCR reads. Among approximately 250,000 distinct CDR3 sequences listed, 9.5% to 15% were seen once. The sample was non-naive T cells sorted from PBMCs, taken roughly 2 weeks before vaccination. All receptors come from a middle-aged man who received an inactivated influenza vaccine.

This clonotype was seen many times. This chain uses TRBV29-1 with TRBJ2-5, with D possibly matching TRBD1 (6 bases). The CDR3 loop spans 12 amino acids. The ends were cut back, 7 bases at V and 5 bases at J, with 14 bases in the middle. Per the germline V gene, CDR1 is SQVTM and CDR2 is ANQGSEA. This chain's CDR3 is CSGDRRGETQYF. In DNA, the CDR3 is TGCAGCGGTGACAGGAGAGGGGAGACCCAGTACTTC.

This clonotype was recorded a few times. V is TRBV12-5 and J is TRBJ1-2; 12 bases align to TRBD1. The CDR3 length is 14 residues. V was pared by 5 bases and J by 10 bases, with 8 bases of the junction left unmatched. Germline V gene data show CDR1 as LGHNT and CDR2 as FRNRAP. CDR3 residues: CASGIGAGQGAYTF. As DNA, the CDR3 is TGTGCTAGTGGTATCGGGGCGGGACAGGGGGCCTACACCTTC.

V usage is TRBV7-2 and J usage is TRBJ2-2, with TRBD2 matching over 10 bases. Per germline, CDR1 SGHTA and CDR2 FQGNSA. This CDR3 contains 15 residues. V gave up 0 bases and J gave up 6 bases; unmatched junction bases: 1. This CDR3 is CASSLASGGPGELFF. DNA for the CDR3: TGTGCCAGCAGCTTAGCTAGCGGGGGGCCCGGGGAGCTGTTTTTT. The full variable domain, completed using reference TRBV7-2 and TRBJ2-2, is GAGVSQSPSNKVTEKGKDVELRCDPISGHTALYWYRQSLGQGLEFLIYFQGNSAPDKSGLPSDRFSAERTGGSVSTLTIQRTQQEDSAVYLCASSLASGGPGELFFGEGSRLTVL.

This clonotype has only a few counts. V and J are TRBV5-1 and TRBJ1-1; D unclear. There are 15 residues in the CDR3. The germline V gene encodes CDR1 SGHRS and CDR2 YFSETQ. V lost 4 bases and J 1 base, leaving 14 bases between the germline ends. Here the CDR3 DNA reads TGCGCCAGCAGCCGGGTCACCGGCGGGAACACTGAAGCTTTCTTT. It specifies CASSRVTGGNTEAFF.

This clonotype was counted many times. The chain has TRBV29-1 and TRBJ2-3; D unclear. Germline V CDR1 and CDR2: SQVTM, ANQGSEA. Trimming removed 7 bases from V and 1 base from J, with 6 bases in between. The CDR3 sequence is 11 residues long. Here the CDR3 DNA reads TGCAGCGGTTCGGGCACAGATACGCAGTATTTT. This sequence encodes CSGSGTDTQYF.

For this clonotype: Since a much larger clone is just one base distant, this may be a read error. The chain couples TRBV20-1 to TRBJ2-1; 14 bases fit TRBD2. From germline, CDR1 is DFQATT and CDR2 SNEGSKA (reference sequence). V was clipped by 7 bases and J by 0 bases; unmatched bases: 5. The CDR3 is made up of 16 amino acids. CDR3 sequence: CSGGTSGGISYNEQFF. CDR3 sequence (DNA): TGCAGTGGCGGGACTAGCGGGGGTATCTCCTACAATGAGCAGTTCTTC.

This sequence joins TRBV20-1 and TRBJ1-5; D is perhaps TRBD1 (5 bases). Trimming took 2 bases from V and 5 from J, leaving 10 bases between them. CDR3 length: 13 amino acids. Germline values: CDR1 DFQATT, CDR2 SNEGSKA (reference sequence). CDR3 nucleotide sequence: TGCAGTGCTAGATGGGGGTCCGATCAGCCCCAGCATTTT. Its protein product is CSARWGSDQPQHF.

Comment on this clonotype: A much larger clonotype is one base distant, so this may be a read error. The chain couples TRBV29-1 to TRBJ2-7, with D hard to call. This CDR3 is built from 11 residues. Deletions cut 4 bases from V and 4 bases from J, with 8 bases between. CDR1 is SQVTM and CDR2 is ANQGSEA in the germline V gene. In DNA, the CDR3 is TGCAGCGTTGGAAGGGAATACGAGCAGTACTTC. It translates to CSVGREYEQYF.

This clonotype appeared many times. The CDR3 sequence is CASSALAGITYEQYF. The CDR3 bases are TGTGCCAGCAGCGCCCTAGCGGGAATTACCTACGAGCAGTACTTC. This chain uses TRBV7-2 with TRBJ2-7; 9 bases align to TRBD2. CDR3 length: 15 residues. Per germline, CDR1 SGHTA and CDR2 FQGNSA. J gave up 2 bases and V 5 bases, and 7 bases lay outside the gene matches.

This clonotype was seen repeatedly, ten times or more. This chain joins TRBV7-2 and TRBJ2-3; no reliable D call. Germline V gene sequence: CDR1 SGHTA, CDR2 FQGNSA. V was cut by 1 base and J by 5 bases, with 7 bases left in between. CDR3 size: 13 residues. In DNA, the CDR3 is TGTGCCAGCAGCTTAGTAGTTGAAGATACGCAGTATTTT. Translated, it gives CASSLVVEDTQYF.

There are a few counts of this clonotype. In DNA, the CDR3 is TGTGCCAGCAGCTCCTCCGGGACAGGGGGCCTCTATGGCTACACCTTC. It specifies CASSSSGTGGLYGYTF. The rearrangement joins TRBV7-2 to TRBJ1-2; TRBD1 matches 12 bases. This CDR3 spans 16 amino acids. CDR1 is SGHTA, CDR2 FQGNSA, per germline. Germline trimming cut 4 bases from V and 4 bases from J; bases unmatched to any gene: 7.

The CDR3 DNA reads as TGTGCCAGCAGCCAAGATCTCCCCGGCGGTAATTCACCCCTCCACTTT. Its protein is CASSQDLPGGNSPLHF. The genes are TRBV4-2 and TRBJ1-6; D is unclear. Germline-derived CDR1 and CDR2 are LGHNA and YNFKEQ. This CDR3 is 16 amino acids long. The V end lost 0 bases, the J end lost 6 bases, and 12 bases lay between the germline ends.

The chain joins TRBV19 to TRBJ2-1, with D perhaps matching TRBD2 (5 bases). The ends were cut back, 1 base at V and 0 bases at J, with 16 bases in the middle. The CDR3 covers 18 residues. Per the germline V gene, CDR1 is LNHDA and CDR2 is SQIVND (reference sequence). CDR3 nucleotides: TGTGCCAGTAGTATAGGCCCGGTCAGCGGATACTCCTACAATGAGCAGTTCTTC. Its translation: CASSIGPVSGYSYNEQFF.

At least ten counts were recorded for this clonotype. This chain joins TRBV4-1 and TRBJ2-5, with 7 nucleotides matching TRBD2. Germline trimming cut 0 bases from V and 1 base from J; bases unmatched to any gene: 2. The CDR3 runs 15 residues. In germline, CDR1 is MGHRA, CDR2 YSYEKL. The CDR3 DNA sequence: TGCGCCAGCAGCCAAGATACGGGGGGCCAAGAGACCCAGTACTTC. This encodes CASSQDTGGQETQYF.

The CDR3 nucleotides are TGTGCCAGCAGTATACCCGTCGGTGGGGCAGGGGGACGGGACGAGCAGTACTTC. Translated: CASSIPVGGAGGRDEQYF. The rearrangement links TRBV28 to TRBJ2-7; 7 nucleotides align to TRBD1. The CDR3 extends over 18 amino acids. The germline gives CDR1 MDHEN, CDR2 SYDVKM. V lost 5 bases, J lost 5 bases, and 21 bases stayed unmatched. Full variable domain (remainder filled in from reference TRBV28 and TRBJ2-7): DVKVTQSSRYLVKRTGEKVFLECVQDMDHENMFWYRQDPGLGLRLIYFSYDVKMKEKGDIPEGYSVSREKKERFSLILESASTNQTSMYLCASSIPVGGAGGRDEQYFGPGTRLTVT.

The CDR3 coding sequence is TGTGCCAGCAGCTTGGAGGACCAAGAGACCCAGTACTTC. This sequence encodes CASSLEDQETQYF. The chain has TRBV5-6 and TRBJ2-5; no definite D call. This CDR3 has 13 residues. With 0 bases removed from V and 0 bases from J, the gap between germline ends came to 3 bases. CDR1 SGHDT and CDR2 YYEEEE come from the germline V gene. Filled out from reference TRBV5-6 and TRBJ2-5, the complete variable domain reads DAGVTQSPTHLIKTRGQQVTLRCSPKSGHDTVSWYQQALGQGPQFIFQYYEEEERQRGNFPDRFSGHQFPNYSSELNVNALLLGDSALYLCASSLEDQETQYFGPGTRLLVL.

This clonotype was seen more than once but under ten times. The J gene is TRBJ1-5, the V gene TRBV5-1, with 7 bases lining up with TRBD1. The CDR3 is made up of 14 amino acids. The V and J ends lost 0 bases and 7 bases, in that order; junction bases with no gene match: 4. Looked up from germline, CDR1 is SGHRS and CDR2 is YFSETQ. The CDR3: CASSLEGAEQPQHF. In nucleotides, the CDR3 is TGCGCCAGCAGCTTGGAGGGGGCTGAACAGCCCCAGCATTTT.

This clonotype was observed many times. The chain is built from TRBV5-1 and TRBJ1-1; TRBD1 matches at 7 bases. The length of the CDR3 is 17 residues. Trimming at V came to 5 bases and at J to 0 bases, leaving 13 bases not matched to a gene. The germline V gene encodes CDR1 SGHRS and CDR2 YFSETQ. The CDR3 bases are TGCGCCAGCAGTAGTACCGGGACAGCCTTTTTGAACACTGAAGCTTTCTTT. It translates to CASSSTGTAFLNTEAFF.

This clonotype appeared many times. The CDR3 loop reads CASSLEGQGSGANVLTF. The CDR3 DNA reads TGTGCCAGCAGCTTAGAGGGACAGGGTTCTGGGGCCAACGTCCTGACTTTC. The J gene is TRBJ2-6, the V gene TRBV11-2, with 9 bases matching TRBD1. Trimming at V came to 0 bases and at J to 1 base, leaving 1 base not matched to a gene. The germline gives CDR1 SGHAT, CDR2 FQNNGV. This CDR3 is 17 amino acids long.

This rearrangement joins TRBV18 to TRBJ2-7, with 10 bases identical to TRBD2. The junction had 4 bases not matched to a gene; V was cut back by 3 bases and J by 2 bases. Germline loops: CDR1 KGHSH, CDR2 LQKENI. The CDR3 totals 15 residues. CDR3 DNA: TGTGCCAGCTCACCTTCCGGGACTAGCGCCTACGAGCAGTACTTC. It yields the protein CASSPSGTSAYEQYF.

This clonotype was recorded at least ten times. This chain joins TRBV7-9 and TRBJ1-5; D is perhaps TRBD1 (5 bases). The V and J ends lost 0 bases and 6 bases respectively, with 15 bases between them. From germline, CDR1 is SEHNR and CDR2 FQNEAQ (reference sequence). This CDR3 comprises 16 residues. This CDR3 reads CASSLAGGDVGQPQHF. Written as DNA, the CDR3 is TGTGCCAGCAGCTTAGCAGGAGGGGACGTTGGTCAGCCCCAGCATTTT.

This sequence joins TRBV25-1 and TRBJ2-5; D unresolved. This CDR3 has 13 amino acids. V was clipped by 6 bases and J by 4 bases, with 12 bases between them. Germline V lookup: CDR1 MGHDK, CDR2 SYGVNS. As DNA, the CDR3 is TGTGCCAGCAGCCTCCCCGCCTCAGAGACCCAGTACTTC. Its protein product is CASSLPASETQYF.

This clonotype was counted ten times or more. The rearrangement joins TRBV7-2 to TRBJ1-5, with D hard to call. Trimming removed 3 bases at V and 4 bases at J, with 7 bases between. The CDR3 length is 13 residues. The germline gives CDR1 SGHTA, CDR2 FQGNSA. The CDR3 is CASSFDGNQPQHF. CDR3 coding DNA: TGTGCCAGCAGCTTTGATGGTAATCAGCCCCAGCATTTT.

Only a few counts were recorded for this clonotype. This chain joins TRBV5-1 and TRBJ2-1; 11 bases line up with TRBD1. Looked up from germline, CDR1 is SGHRS and CDR2 is YFSETQ. The length of the CDR3 is 14 residues. V shed 9 bases and J 8 bases; nucleotides not matched to a gene: 10. The CDR3 region has the DNA TGCGCCACCCGCTGGACAGGGGGCAATGATGAGCAGTTCTTC. Protein: CATRWTGGNDEQFF.

The chain employs TRBV4-1 and TRBJ1-2; 9 nucleotides match TRBD1. The CDR3 has 14 amino acids. J was trimmed by 2 bases and V by 7 bases; bases with no gene match: 5. Germline V lookup: CDR1 MGHRA, CDR2 YSYEKL. The CDR3 sequence is CASKKQGANYGYTF. CDR3 nucleotide sequence: TGCGCCAGCAAAAAACAGGGGGCAAACTATGGCTACACCTTC.

This clonotype was detected many times. The chain couples TRBV6-4 to TRBJ2-3; no clear D gene. Germline V CDR1 and CDR2: MRHNA, SNTAGT. The CDR3 contains 15 residues. Trimming removed 5 bases at V and 0 bases at J, with 12 bases between. CDR3 loop: CASSPSAVSTDTQYF. The CDR3 nucleotides read TGTGCCAGCAGTCCTTCGGCGGTTAGCACAGATACGCAGTATTTT.

J is TRBJ2-5 and V is TRBV12-3 or TRBV12-4; D possibly corresponds to TRBD2 (7 bases). The V gene lost 8 bases and the J gene lost 5 bases, with 18 bases spanning the gap. The CDR3 contains 14 residues. The CDR3 DNA reads as TGTGCCAGCCAGGAGGGGGGGCCCAGTGAGACCCAGTACTTC. It is translated as CASQEGGPSETQYF.